The T cell receptor beta chain described here comes from a study of blood T cell repertoires in COVID-19. Overall study context: Nucleic acid was either cDNA or gDNA, and it came from T cells, B-cell-depleted T cells, or PBMCs.

The germline V gene encodes CDR1 MDHEN and CDR2 SYDVKM. The ends lost 6 bases at V and 0 bases at J; junction bases unmatched: 9. The CDR3 length is 18 residues. Study processing details: How many nucleated cells were present was estimated from reference gene primer amplification. Assay: immunoSEQ multiplex PCR; the TCRdb copy retains only in-frame clones and omits some. The V and J calls and clone size were taken over from that table, and D and trimming were inferred from the DNA. Found here are around 250,000 clones, 80% to 90% of them singletons; the top ten hold roughly 16%. Cohorts were determined from participant-reported clinical history.

This chain uses TRBV28 with TRBJ2-4; 12 bases agree with TRBD2. The specimen was PBMCs or T cells enriched from blood (not recorded which). The sequence was obtained from a man aged 18 to 30 who had recovered from COVID-19. The CDR3 DNA follows: TGTGCCAGCAGCTACCCTAGCGGGAGGGCCGGAGCCAAAAACATTCAGTACTTC. Its protein product is CASSYPSGRAGAKNIQYF. Full variable domain (remainder filled in from reference TRBV28 and TRBJ2-4): DVKVTQSSRYLVKRTGEKVFLECVQDMDHENMFWYRQDPGLGLRLIYFSYDVKMKEKGDIPEGYSVSREKKERFSLILESASTNQTSMYLCASSYPSGRAGAKNIQYFGAGTRLSVL.